The 30 T cell receptor beta chains listed next were all sequenced from one sample in a study of blood T cells in healthy people across ages. A second PCR, run for about 7 to 12 cycles, used a sample-barcoded 5' primer plus a J-beta primer mix. Via MiXCR, TCRdb re-called the 5' RACE reads, giving one row per CDR3 protein. Of approximately 2,000,000 distinct CDR3 sequences in the sample, 39% were seen once. Sequencing was done on a sample of blood. The receptor set was obtained from a human donor in good health.

The V gene is TRBV5-1, the J gene TRBJ1-5; weak D call: TRBD1 (6 bases). CDR3 length: 13 residues. Germline V gene lookup returns CDR1 SGHRS and CDR2 YFSETQ. V lost 0 bases, J lost 9 bases, and 10 bases lay in between. Here the CDR3 reads CASSLEGDRPQHF. The CDR3 DNA reads as TGCGCCAGCAGCTTGGAGGGGGACCGGCCCCAGCATTTT.

The chain recombines TRBV7-2 with TRBJ2-1; 9 nucleotides line up with TRBD1. The germline V gene encodes CDR1 SGHTA and CDR2 FQGNSA. With V trimmed by 3 bases and J by 8 bases, 11 bases remained unmatched. The CDR3 covers 16 residues. The CDR3 coding sequence is TGTGCCAGCAGCTTTCTACCACCGGGACAGGGTCATGAGCAGTTCTTC. This sequence encodes CASSFLPPGQGHEQFF. Based on the CDR3 plus reference TRBV7-2 and TRBJ2-1, the full variable domain is GAGVSQSPSNKVTEKGKDVELRCDPISGHTALYWYRQSLGQGLEFLIYFQGNSAPDKSGLPSDRFSAERTGGSVSTLTIQRTQQEDSAVYLCASSFLPPGQGHEQFFGPGTRLTVL.

The chain couples TRBV6-2 or TRBV6-3 to TRBJ1-2; no definite D call. V was clipped by 5 bases and J by 2 bases, with 18 bases between them. The CDR3 length is 16 residues. Germline V gene lookup returns CDR1 MNHEY and CDR2 SVGEGT. The CDR3 sequence: CASSRLTETKNYGYTF. The CDR3, as DNA: TGTGCCAGCAGTCGCCTCACCGAGACTAAAAACTATGGCTACACCTTC.

This clonotype was seen only a few times. The chain combines TRBV7-9 with TRBJ1-4; TRBD1 agrees at 7 bases. The CDR3 contains 15 residues. In germline, CDR1 is SEHNR, CDR2 FQNEAQ (reference sequence). V dropped 5 bases and J dropped 2; count of bases not matched to a gene: 5. This CDR3 is CASSPPGQTNEKLFF. The CDR3 DNA reads as TGTGCCAGCAGCCCGCCGGGACAGACTAATGAAAAACTGTTTTTT.

This clonotype occurred a few times. V is TRBV5-1 and J is TRBJ2-7; no reliable D call. V was cut by 4 bases and J by 2 bases, with 16 bases left in between. Germline-derived CDR1 and CDR2 are SGHRS and YFSETQ. CDR3 length equals 15 residues. CDR3 sequence: CASSPTPRGPYEQYF. CDR3 sequence (DNA): TGCGCCAGCAGCCCGACTCCAAGAGGACCCTACGAGCAGTACTTC.

The chain has TRBV12-3 or TRBV12-4 and TRBJ2-1; D remains ambiguous. V was clipped by 3 bases and J by 13 bases, with 19 bases between them. The CDR3 totals 14 residues. This CDR3 is CASSLRLWTETQFF. The CDR3 region has the DNA TGTGCCAGCAGTTTGAGACTTTGGACGGAGACCCAGTTCTTC.

The chain combines TRBV6-6 with TRBJ1-2; the D is unclear. This CDR3 is built from 15 residues. Between the trimmed V and J ends, which lost 6 bases and 0 bases, there was a span of 14 bases. Germline V gene lookup returns CDR1 MNHNY and CDR2 SVGAGI (reference sequence). The DNA for the CDR3 is TGTGCCAGCAGGCGTCAGAACCTAACTAACTATGGCTACACCTTC. Translated: CASRRQNLTNYGYTF.

This clonotype was seen more than once but under ten times. CDR3 loop: CSVTGLAGDPFF. Here the CDR3 DNA reads TGCAGCGTCACTGGACTAGCGGGGGACCCGTTCTTC. This chain connects TRBV29-1 to TRBJ2-1; the match to TRBD2 covers 13 bases. V was pared by 6 bases and J by 15 bases, with 8 bases of the junction left unmatched. The CDR3 has 12 amino acids. Germline V gives CDR1 SQVTM, CDR2 ANQGSEA.

The table lists this clonotype with a few counts. The rearrangement links TRBV21-1 to TRBJ2-7; the DNA was not used to check the table's D call, TRBD1. TRBV21-1 is termed a pseudogene. The CDR3 totals 14 residues. Here the CDR3 DNA reads TGTGCCAGCAGCAATCATTCCCAGGGCTGCGAGCAGTACTTC. Protein: CASSNHSQGCEQYF.

The V and J genes are TRBV4-1 and TRBJ1-5, with no clear D. Germline lookup yields CDR1 MGHRA and CDR2 YSYEKL. CDR3 length: 15 residues. V was clipped by 0 bases and J by 4 bases, with 10 bases between them. The CDR3 reads CASSQDGVGNQPQHF. The DNA of the CDR3 is TGCGCCAGCAGCCAAGACGGGGTAGGAAATCAGCCCCAGCATTTT.

This clonotype was recorded a few times. V and J are TRBV6-5 and TRBJ1-6, with no clear D. V shed 2 bases and J shed 9 bases, with 5 bases lying between them. From germline, CDR1 is MNHEY and CDR2 SVGAGI. The CDR3 runs 12 residues. In DNA, the CDR3 is TGTGCCAGCAGTTACCGGAGTTCACCCCTCCACTTT. Its protein product is CASSYRSSPLHF.

In the case of this clonotype: A much larger clone lies one base from this, so it may be a read error. Written as DNA, the CDR3 is TGTGCCACCAGGCAGGCCTACGAGCAGTACTTC. Protein sequence: CATRQAYEQYF. The genes are TRBV15 and TRBJ2-7; D is undetermined. This CDR3 is built from 11 residues. Germline V gene lookup returns CDR1 LNHNV and CDR2 YYDKDF (reference sequence). V dropped 6 bases and J dropped 2 bases, with 5 bases sitting between them.

In this sample, this clonotype turned up many times. This chain connects TRBV29-1 to TRBJ2-5; D perhaps matches TRBD1 (5 bases). The V gene lost 4 bases and the J gene lost 5 bases, with 17 bases spanning the gap. CDR3 size: 14 residues. Germline V lookup: CDR1 SQVTM, CDR2 ANQGSEA. CDR3: CSVAGQGHRETQYF. As DNA, the CDR3 is TGCAGCGTTGCAGGGCAGGGTCATAGGGAGACCCAGTACTTC.

This clonotype was detected a few times. The chain couples TRBV7-9 to TRBJ1-2; 8 bases map to TRBD1. The CDR3 extends over 18 amino acids. The trim removed 6 bases at V and 4 bases at J, leaving 19 bases unmatched. The germline CDR1 and CDR2 sequences are SEHNR and FQNEAQ (reference sequence). The CDR3 nucleotides are TGTGCCAGCAGACCAATGGGCGACAGGGGCCCGGGGGTCTATGGCTACACCTTC. Translated: CASRPMGDRGPGVYGYTF.

Points on this clonotype: Relative to the germline gene, one junction end is altered; a read error may explain this. The rearrangement uses TRBV4-3 and TRBJ2-5; 9 bases agree with TRBD1. The CDR3 loop spans 15 amino acids. The V gene's germline CDR1 is LGHNA and CDR2 YSLEER. CDR3 sequence (DNA): TGCGTCAGCAGCCAAGGGACAGGGTTTGCGGAGACCCAGTACTTC. It translates to CVSSQGTGFAETQYF.

This clonotype came up a few times. V is TRBV20-1 and J is TRBJ1-1, with no clear D. Per the germline V gene, CDR1 is DFQATT and CDR2 is SNEGSKA (reference sequence). The CDR3 sequence is 14 residues long. Trimming took 0 bases from V and 2 from J, leaving 10 bases between them. Here the CDR3 DNA reads TGCAGTGCTAGAGACCCGCAGTCTAACACTGAAGCTTTCTTT. Translation: CSARDPQSNTEAFF.

The rearrangement joins TRBV28 to TRBJ2-4, with D unclear. The J call is in doubt because the DNA end fits TRBJ2-7 better. Germline V gene sequence: CDR1 MDHEN, CDR2 SYDVKM. The CDR3 length is 11 residues. The CDR3 here is CASSFQFEQYF. For the CDR3, the DNA is TGTGCCAGCAGTTTTCAGTTCGAGCAGTACTTC.

In the case of this clonotype: The junction departs from the called germline gene at one end, perhaps through a read error. The chain combines TRBV7-2 with TRBJ2-1; no clear D gene. CDR1 SGHTA and CDR2 FQGNSA come from the germline V gene. The CDR3 contains 15 residues. CDR3 amino acids: CASSLFSYNSNERFF. As DNA, the CDR3 is TGTGCCAGCAGCTTATTTTCCTACAACAGCAATGAGCGGTTCTTC.

The chain combines TRBV24-1 with TRBJ2-3; D gene unclear. Germline CDR1 KGHDR, CDR2 SFDVKD. The V gene lost 5 bases and the J gene lost 0 bases, with 14 bases spanning the gap. CDR3 length equals 16 residues. The CDR3 loop reads CATSADHGFSTDTQYF. CDR3 DNA: TGTGCCACCAGTGCCGATCATGGGTTTAGCACAGATACGCAGTATTTT.

Of note for this clonotype: An end of the junction differs from the germline gene, which may be a read error. The rearrangement links TRBV6-5 to TRBJ2-2; tentatively, D is TRBD2 (6 bases). The CDR3 consists of 14 residues. Germline lookup yields CDR1 MNHEY and CDR2 SVGAGI. The CDR3 region has the DNA TGTGCCAGCAGTTCACAGGTCAACACCGGGGGGCTGTTTTTT. This codes for CASSSQVNTGGLFF.

This chain joins TRBV10-2 and TRBJ2-2; D is possibly TRBD1 (6 bases). The CDR3 length is 14 residues. V was cut by 9 bases and J by 4 bases, with 15 bases left in between. CDR1 is WSHSY, CDR2 SAAADI, per germline. This CDR3 reads CASNTGISTGELFF. The CDR3, as DNA: TGCGCCAGTAATACAGGGATAAGCACCGGGGAGCTGTTTTTT.

The genes are TRBV20-1 and TRBJ2-5; possible D gene TRBD2, 7 bases. Trimming cost V 3 bases and J 7 bases, with 21 bases left between them. The CDR3 totals 15 residues. From germline, CDR1 is DFQATT and CDR2 SNEGSKA (reference sequence). The CDR3 here is CSARDDIRGAGTQYF. As DNA, the CDR3 is TGCAGTGCTAGGGATGATATACGGGGGGCTGGGACCCAGTACTTC.

The chain has TRBV9 and TRBJ2-1; D ambiguous. Germline CDR1 and CDR2: SGDLS and YYNGEE. Trimming took 0 bases from V and 5 from J, leaving 15 bases between them. The CDR3 spans 16 residues. The CDR3 DNA reads as TGTGCCAGCAGCGTAGCATCGGCGACCCAACACAATGAGCAGTTCTTC. Translated, it gives CASSVASATQHNEQFF.

The chain has TRBV2 and TRBJ2-7; the D is unclear. CDR3 length: 14 residues. The V and J ends lost 7 bases and 0 bases respectively, with 13 bases between them. Germline CDR1 is SNHLY and CDR2 is FYNNEI. CDR3 nucleotide sequence: TGTGCCAGCAAGATTGAACAGACCTCCTACGAGCAGTACTTC. The encoded protein is CASKIEQTSYEQYF.

The V and J genes are TRBV29-1 and TRBJ2-4; weak D call: TRBD1 (6 bases). The germline CDR1 and CDR2 sequences are SQVTM and ANQGSEA. The CDR3 has 16 amino acids. Between the trimmed V and J ends, which lost 1 base and 13 bases, there was a span of 26 bases. The CDR3 DNA follows: TGCAGCGTTGAAGCCGAGATCCCAGGACAGTACAATGAGCAGTACTTC. Its translation: CSVEAEIPGQYNEQYF.

The chain combines TRBV12-3 or TRBV12-4 with TRBJ2-1; perhaps TRBD2 as D (6 bases). The V gene lost 5 bases and the J gene lost 4 bases, with 12 bases spanning the gap. The CDR3 runs to 14 residues. CDR3 coding DNA: TGTGCCAGCAGTGCGAACGGGGGATACAATGAGCAGTTCTTC. Its translation is CASSANGGYNEQFF.

This chain links TRBV2 with TRBJ2-1, with a tentative D call TRBD1 (6 bases). This CDR3 region has 17 residues. Germline CDR1 reads SNHLY; CDR2 reads FYNNEI. Trimming took 6 bases from V and 0 from J, leaving 18 bases between them. CDR3 nucleotides: TGTGCCAGCAGCGTTGATATAACAGGGAACTCCTACAATGAGCAGTTCTTC. It yields the protein CASSVDITGNSYNEQFF. The whole variable domain, filled in from reference TRBV2 and TRBJ2-1, reads EPEVTQTPSHQVTQMGQEVILRCVPISNHLYFYWYRQILGQKVEFLVSFYNNEISEKSEIFDDQFSVERPDGSNFTLKIRSTKLEDSAMYFCASSVDITGNSYNEQFFGPGTRLTVL.

This clonotype was detected only a few times. This rearrangement joins TRBV29-1 to TRBJ2-7, with D tentatively TRBD2 (5 bases). Per germline, CDR1 SQVTM and CDR2 ANQGSEA. With 4 bases removed from V and 2 bases from J, the gap between germline ends came to 15 bases. The CDR3 runs 14 residues. DNA for the CDR3: TGCAGCGTTGCCCACAGCGGCTGGACCTACGAGCAGTACTTC. Residues: CSVAHSGWTYEQYF.

This clonotype was counted a few times. This chain uses TRBV5-5 with TRBJ1-2; D is uncertain. Looked up from germline, CDR1 is SGHKS and CDR2 is YYEKEE (reference sequence). This CDR3 is built from 13 residues. V was trimmed by 4 bases and J by 7 bases, leaving 14 bases between them. The CDR3 reads CASSPNDGSGYTF. The CDR3 coding sequence is TGTGCCAGCAGCCCTAATGACGGCTCTGGCTACACCTTC.

The chain links TRBV7-2 to TRBJ2-5, with 7 bases identical to TRBD1. The DNA end is more similar to TRBJ2-7, so the J call may be wrong. The CDR3 has 16 residues. CDR1 and CDR2 (germline): SGHTA, FQGNSA. The CDR3 loop reads CASSPVRTGLAYEQYF. The CDR3 DNA is TGTGCCAGCAGCCCGGTGCGGACAGGCTTAGCCTACGAGCAGTACTTC.